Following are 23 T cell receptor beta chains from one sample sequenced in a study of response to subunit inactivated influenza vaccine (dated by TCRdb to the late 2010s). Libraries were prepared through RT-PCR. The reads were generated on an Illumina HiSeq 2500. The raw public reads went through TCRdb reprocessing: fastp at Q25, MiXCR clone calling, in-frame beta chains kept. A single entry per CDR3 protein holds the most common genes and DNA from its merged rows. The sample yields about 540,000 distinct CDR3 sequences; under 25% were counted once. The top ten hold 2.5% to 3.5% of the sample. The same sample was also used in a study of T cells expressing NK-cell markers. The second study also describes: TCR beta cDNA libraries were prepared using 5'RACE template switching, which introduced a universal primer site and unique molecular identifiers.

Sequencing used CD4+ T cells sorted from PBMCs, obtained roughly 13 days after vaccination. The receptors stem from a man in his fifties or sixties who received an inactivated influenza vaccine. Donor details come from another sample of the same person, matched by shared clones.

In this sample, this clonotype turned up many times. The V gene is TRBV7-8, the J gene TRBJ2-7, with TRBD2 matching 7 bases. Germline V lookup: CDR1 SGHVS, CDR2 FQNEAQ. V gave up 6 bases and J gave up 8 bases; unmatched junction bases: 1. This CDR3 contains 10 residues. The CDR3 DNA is TGTGCCAGCAGTGGGACTAAGCAGTACTTC. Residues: CASSGTKQYF. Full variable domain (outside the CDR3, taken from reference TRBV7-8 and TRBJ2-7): GAGVSQSPRYKVAKRGQDVALRCDPISGHVSLFWYQQALGQGPEFLTYFQNEAQLDKSGLPSDRFFAERPEGSVSTLKIQRTQQEDSAVYLCASSGTKQYFGPGTRLTVT.

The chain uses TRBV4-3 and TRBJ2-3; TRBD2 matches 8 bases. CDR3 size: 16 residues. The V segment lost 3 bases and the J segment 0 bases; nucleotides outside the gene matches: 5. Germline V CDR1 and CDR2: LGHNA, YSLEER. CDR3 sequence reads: CASSHPGGGSTDTQYF. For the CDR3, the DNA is TGCGCCAGCAGCCATCCGGGGGGGGGTAGCACAGATACGCAGTATTTT.

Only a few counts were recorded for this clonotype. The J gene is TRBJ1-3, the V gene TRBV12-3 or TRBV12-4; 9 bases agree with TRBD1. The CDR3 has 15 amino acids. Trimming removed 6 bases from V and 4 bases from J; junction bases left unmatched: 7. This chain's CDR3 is CASRSQGAGGNTIYF. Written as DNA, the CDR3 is TGTGCCAGCAGGTCACAGGGGGCAGGAGGAAACACCATATATTTT.

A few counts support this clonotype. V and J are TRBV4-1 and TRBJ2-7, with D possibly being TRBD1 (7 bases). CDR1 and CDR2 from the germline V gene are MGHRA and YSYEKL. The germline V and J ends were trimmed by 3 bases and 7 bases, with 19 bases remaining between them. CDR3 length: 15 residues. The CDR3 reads CASSHLGRRGPEQYF. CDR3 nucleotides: TGCGCCAGCAGCCACCTAGGGAGGAGGGGGCCTGAGCAGTACTTC.

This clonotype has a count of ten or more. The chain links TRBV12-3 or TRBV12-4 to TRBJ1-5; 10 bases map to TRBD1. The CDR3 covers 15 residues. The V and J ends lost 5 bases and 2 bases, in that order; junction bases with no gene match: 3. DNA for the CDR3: TGTGCCAGCAGTCCGACAGGGGGCCGCAATCAGCCCCAGCATTTT. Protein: CASSPTGGRNQPQHF.

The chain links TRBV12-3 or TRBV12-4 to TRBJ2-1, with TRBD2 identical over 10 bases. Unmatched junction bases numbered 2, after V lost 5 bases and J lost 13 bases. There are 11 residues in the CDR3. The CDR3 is CASSRTSGQFF. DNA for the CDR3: TGTGCCAGCAGTAGGACTAGCGGCCAGTTCTTC.

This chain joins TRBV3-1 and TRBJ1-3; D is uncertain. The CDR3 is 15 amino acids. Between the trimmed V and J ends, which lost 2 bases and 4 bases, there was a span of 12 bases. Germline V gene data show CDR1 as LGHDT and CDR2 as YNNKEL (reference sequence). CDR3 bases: TGTGCCAGCAGCCAAAATACCGGAGGCGGAAACACCATATATTTT. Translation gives CASSQNTGGGNTIYF.

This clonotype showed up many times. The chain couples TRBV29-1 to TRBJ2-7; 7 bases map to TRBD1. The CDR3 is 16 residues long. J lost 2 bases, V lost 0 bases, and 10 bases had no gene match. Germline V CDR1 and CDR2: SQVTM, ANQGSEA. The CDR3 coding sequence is TGCAGCGTTGAAGATCGGGGTGAAGGGGGCACCTACGAGCAGTACTTC. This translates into CSVEDRGEGGTYEQYF.

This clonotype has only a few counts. CDR3 DNA sequence: TGTGCCATCAGTGAGGGGTCTATCTACTACAATGAGCAGTTCTTC. Protein: CAISEGSIYYNEQFF. The chain joins TRBV10-3 to TRBJ2-1; D unresolved. V was pared by 2 bases and J by 3 bases, with 11 bases between. Germline-derived CDR1 and CDR2 are ENHRY and SYGVKD. The CDR3 spans 15 residues.

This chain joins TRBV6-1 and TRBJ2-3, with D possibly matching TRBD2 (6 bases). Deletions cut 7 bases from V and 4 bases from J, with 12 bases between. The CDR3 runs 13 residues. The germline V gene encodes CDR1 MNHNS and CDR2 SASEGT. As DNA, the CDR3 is TGTGCCAGCACGGGCGGGGTCGCAGATACGCAGTATTTT. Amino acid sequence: CASTGGVADTQYF.

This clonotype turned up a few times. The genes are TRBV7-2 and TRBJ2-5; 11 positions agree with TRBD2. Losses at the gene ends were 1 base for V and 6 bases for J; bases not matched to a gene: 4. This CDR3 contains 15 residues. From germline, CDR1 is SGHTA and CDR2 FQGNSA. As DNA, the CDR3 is TGTGCCAGCAGCTTAGGGCTAGCGGGGGGAAAGACCCAGTACTTC. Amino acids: CASSLGLAGGKTQYF. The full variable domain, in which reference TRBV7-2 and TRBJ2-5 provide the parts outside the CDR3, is GAGVSQSPSNKVTEKGKDVELRCDPISGHTALYWYRQSLGQGLEFLIYFQGNSAPDKSGLPSDRFSAERTGGSVSTLTIQRTQQEDSAVYLCASSLGLAGGKTQYFGPGTRLLVL.

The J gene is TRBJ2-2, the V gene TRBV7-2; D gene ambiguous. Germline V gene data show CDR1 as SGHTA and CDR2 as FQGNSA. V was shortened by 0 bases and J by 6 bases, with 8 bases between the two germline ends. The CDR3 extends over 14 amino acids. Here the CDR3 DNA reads TGTGCCAGCAGCTTAGCGTACGGGTCCGGGGAGCTGTTTTTT. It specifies CASSLAYGSGELFF.

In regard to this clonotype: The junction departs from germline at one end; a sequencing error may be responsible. CDR3 in amino acids: CSVRQGGRDPQYF. CDR3 nucleotides: TGCAGCGTTCGACAGGGAGGGAGAGATCCGCAGTATTTT. The chain has TRBV29-1 and TRBJ2-3; D assignment may be TRBD1 or TRBD2 (7 bases each). This CDR3 has 13 amino acids. The germline V gene has CDR1 SQVTM and CDR2 ANQGSEA.

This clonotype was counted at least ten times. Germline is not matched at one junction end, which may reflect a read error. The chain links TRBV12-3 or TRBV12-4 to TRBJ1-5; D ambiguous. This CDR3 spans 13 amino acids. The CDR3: CASSRGPNQPQHF. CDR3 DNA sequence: TGCGCCAGCAGCCGTGGACCCAATCAGCCCCAGCATTTT.

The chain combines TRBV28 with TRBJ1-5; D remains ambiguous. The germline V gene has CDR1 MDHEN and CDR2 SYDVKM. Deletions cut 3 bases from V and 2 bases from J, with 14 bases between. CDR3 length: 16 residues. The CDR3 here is CASSFAGWRGNQPQHF. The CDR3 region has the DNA TGTGCCAGCAGTTTTGCGGGATGGAGGGGCAATCAGCCCCAGCATTTT.

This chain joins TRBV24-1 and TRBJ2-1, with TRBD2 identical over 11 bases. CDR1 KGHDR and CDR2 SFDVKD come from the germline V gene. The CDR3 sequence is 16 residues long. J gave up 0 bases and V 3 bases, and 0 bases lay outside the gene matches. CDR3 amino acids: CATSDTSGSSYNEQFF. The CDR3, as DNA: TGTGCCACCAGTGATACTAGCGGGAGCTCCTACAATGAGCAGTTCTTC.

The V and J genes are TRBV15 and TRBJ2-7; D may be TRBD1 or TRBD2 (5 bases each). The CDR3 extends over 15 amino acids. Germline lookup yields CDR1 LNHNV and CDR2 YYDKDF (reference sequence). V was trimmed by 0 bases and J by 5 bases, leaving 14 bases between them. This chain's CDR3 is CATSREYRTGHEQYF. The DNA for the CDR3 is TGTGCCACCAGCAGAGAGTACAGGACTGGCCACGAGCAGTACTTC. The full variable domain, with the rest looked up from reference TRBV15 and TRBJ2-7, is DAMVIQNPRYQVTQFGKPVTLSCSQTLNHNVMYWYQQKSSQAPKLLFHYYDKDFNNEADTPDNFQSRRPNTSFCFLDIRSPGLGDTAMYLCATSREYRTGHEQYFGPGTRLTVT.

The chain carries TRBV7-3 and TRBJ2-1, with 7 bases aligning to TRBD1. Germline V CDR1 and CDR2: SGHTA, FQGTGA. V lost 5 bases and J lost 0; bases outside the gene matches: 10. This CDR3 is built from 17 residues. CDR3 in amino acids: CASSPIGQVSSYNEQFF. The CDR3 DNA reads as TGTGCCAGCAGCCCAATCGGACAGGTTAGCTCCTACAATGAGCAGTTCTTC.

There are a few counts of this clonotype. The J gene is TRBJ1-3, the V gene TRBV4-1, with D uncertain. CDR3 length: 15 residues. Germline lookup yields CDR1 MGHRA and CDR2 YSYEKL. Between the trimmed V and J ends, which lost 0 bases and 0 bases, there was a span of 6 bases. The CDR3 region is CASSQDSNSGNTIYF. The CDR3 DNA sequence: TGCGCCAGCAGCCAAGATTCCAACTCTGGAAACACCATATATTTT.

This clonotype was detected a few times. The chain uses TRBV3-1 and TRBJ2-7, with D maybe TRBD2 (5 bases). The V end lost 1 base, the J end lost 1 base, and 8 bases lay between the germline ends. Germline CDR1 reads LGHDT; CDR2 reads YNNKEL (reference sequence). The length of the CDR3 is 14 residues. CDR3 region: CASSQGERSYEQYF. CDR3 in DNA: TGTGCCAGCAGCCAAGGGGAGCGTTCCTACGAGCAGTACTTC.

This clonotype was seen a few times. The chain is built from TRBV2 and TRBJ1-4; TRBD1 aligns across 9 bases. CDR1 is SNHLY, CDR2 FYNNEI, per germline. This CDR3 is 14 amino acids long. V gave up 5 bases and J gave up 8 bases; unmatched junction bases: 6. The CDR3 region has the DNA TGTGCCAGCAGTACGGGGACAGGGCCCGAAAAACTGTTTTTT. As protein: CASSTGTGPEKLFF.

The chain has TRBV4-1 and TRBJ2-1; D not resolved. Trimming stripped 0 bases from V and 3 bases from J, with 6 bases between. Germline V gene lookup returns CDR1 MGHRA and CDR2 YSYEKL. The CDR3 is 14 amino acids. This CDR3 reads CASSQDAFYNEQFF. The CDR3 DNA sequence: TGCGCCAGCAGCCAAGATGCCTTCTACAATGAGCAGTTCTTC.

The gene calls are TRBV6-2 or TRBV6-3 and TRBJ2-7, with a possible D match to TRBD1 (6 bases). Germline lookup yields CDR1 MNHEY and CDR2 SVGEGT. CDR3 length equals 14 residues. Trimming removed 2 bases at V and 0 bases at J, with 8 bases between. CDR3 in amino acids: CASSYDRTSYEQYF. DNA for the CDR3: TGTGCCAGCAGTTACGACAGGACCTCCTACGAGCAGTACTTC.